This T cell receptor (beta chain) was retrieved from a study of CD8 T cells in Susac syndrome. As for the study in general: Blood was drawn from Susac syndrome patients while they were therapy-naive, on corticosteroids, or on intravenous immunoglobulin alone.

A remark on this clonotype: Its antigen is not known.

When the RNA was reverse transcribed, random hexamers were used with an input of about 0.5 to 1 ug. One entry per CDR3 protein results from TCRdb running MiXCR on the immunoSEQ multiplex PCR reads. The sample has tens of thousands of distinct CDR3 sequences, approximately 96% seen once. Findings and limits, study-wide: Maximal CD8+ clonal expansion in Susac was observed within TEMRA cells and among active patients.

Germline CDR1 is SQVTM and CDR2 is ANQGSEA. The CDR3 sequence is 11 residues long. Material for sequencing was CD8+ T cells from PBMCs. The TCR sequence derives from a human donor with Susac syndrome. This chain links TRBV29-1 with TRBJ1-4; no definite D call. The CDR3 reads CSVTLRKKLFF. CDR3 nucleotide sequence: TGCAGTGTTACCCTTCGGAAAAAACTGTTTTTT.